What follows describes a single TCR beta chain. The antigen is unknown. The junction and the germline gene differ at one end; a read error may be behind it. RNA totalling roughly 0.45 to 1 ug underwent reverse transcription with random hexamers. TCRdb analysed the immunoSEQ multiplex PCR reads with MiXCR anew, one entry per CDR3 protein. Counted here are about 85,000 distinct CDR3 sequences, around 94% occurring once; the ten biggest clones make up less than 0.3%. From germline, CDR1 is PRHDT and CDR2 FYEKMQ (reference sequence). The CDR3 is 15 amino acids. These data originate in a study of CD8 T cells in Susac syndrome. Study-wide results and caveats: In its TCR sequencing and HLA analysis, the study acknowledged that the number of individuals was relatively small.

The receptor was isolated from a human donor in good health. The chain uses TRBV13 and TRBJ2-3; 7 bases match TRBD2. The sequenced material came from CD8+ T cells from PBMCs. CDR3 nucleotide sequence: TGTGCCAGCAGCCTAGGACTAGGCCTGAGAGATACGCAGTATTTT. This translates into CASSLGLGLRDTQYF.